This TCR beta chain originates from a study of post-analysis software for immune sequencing data. Study-wide context: Disease trajectories encompassed relapsing-remitting, secondary progressive and progressive-relapsing multiple sclerosis.

The germline CDR1 and CDR2 sequences are DFQATT and SNEGSKA (reference sequence). The V and J ends lost 6 bases and 11 bases respectively, with 14 bases between them. The length of the CDR3 is 11 residues. The TCR beta cDNA libraries carried unique molecular identifiers. Once roughly 1 to 11 million T cells were used, some 500,000 cDNA molecules resulted. TCRdb reprocessed the PCR reads via MiXCR and lists one record per CDR3 protein. The sample lists hundreds of thousands of distinct CDR3 sequences; approximately 46% were seen once. Points on this clonotype: Its antigen is unidentified.

Study findings and constraints: Patients showed TRBV5-6, TRBV5-1 and TRBV20-1 among a handful of TRBV segments more frequent than in controls.

Sequenced material: blood. This rearrangement joins TRBV20-1 to TRBJ2-1; a weak D match, TRBD2 (6 bases). The receptor comes from a girl aged 5 to 17 with multiple sclerosis. The CDR3 here is CSAPSAGKQFF. In nucleotides, the CDR3 is TGCAGTGCCCCGTCGGCGGGAAAGCAGTTCTTC.